Each of the 21 T cell receptor beta chains below was sequenced from the same sample in a study of T cells expressing NK-cell markers. TCRdb reprocessed the 5' RACE reads, with one entry per CDR3 protein and no DNA. The sample's table shows roughly 450,000 distinct CDR3 sequences. The sequencing input was blood T cells: a sorted CD56 or NKG2C T cell subset, CD4+ or CD8+ T cells, or bulk PBMC T cells (not recorded which). The receptors shown here come from a woman between 50 and 59 years old in good health.

This sequence joins TRBV24-1 and TRBJ2-1; TCRdb selects TRBD1, and the lack of DNA leaves this call unchecked. The length of the CDR3 is 14 residues. CDR1 and CDR2 (germline): KGHDR, SFDVKD. CDR3 loop: CATRGDGSYNEQFF.

The V call is TRBV5-1, the J call TRBJ2-5; TCRdb's D call, TRBD1, is unchecked because there is no DNA. Germline CDR1 is SGHRS and CDR2 is YFSETQ. The CDR3 has 16 residues. CDR3: CASSFPLGGVEETQYF.

The V call is TRBV29-1, the J call TRBJ1-2. The germline V gene encodes CDR1 SQVTM and CDR2 ANQGSEA. The CDR3 contains 13 residues. CDR3 in amino acids: CSVYSLGDYGYTF.

The chain combines TRBV28 with TRBJ1-1; TCRdb selects TRBD1, and the lack of DNA leaves this call unchecked. Germline V CDR1 and CDR2: MDHEN, SYDVKM. This CDR3 is 12 amino acids long. CDR3 sequence: CASSRDRGEAFF.

The J gene is TRBJ1-4, the V gene TRBV12-3 or TRBV12-4; TCRdb's assignment of TRBD1 cannot be checked, as there is no DNA. The CDR3 contains 15 residues. CDR3 sequence reads: CASSPRTGLNEKLFF.

The chain employs TRBV5-4 and TRBJ2-3; no DNA is available, so the TRBD2 call from TCRdb remains unchecked. This CDR3 has 13 residues. From germline, CDR1 is SGHNT and CDR2 YYREEE (reference sequence). CDR3 region: CASSQGLTDTQYF.

The J gene is TRBJ2-3, the V gene TRBV10-3. This CDR3 spans 13 amino acids. From germline, CDR1 is ENHRY and CDR2 SYGVKD. The CDR3: CAISGTDTDTQYF.

V is TRBV20-1 and J is TRBJ1-1. Germline assignment: CDR1 DFQATT and CDR2 SNEGSKA (reference sequence). There are 13 residues in the CDR3. CDR3 residues: CSASGGLSTEAFF.

The chain joins TRBV20-1 to TRBJ1-6; TCRdb proposes TRBD1, but this gene call is untestable without DNA. The CDR3 runs 14 residues. Germline V lookup: CDR1 DFQATT, CDR2 SNEGSKA (reference sequence). CDR3 in amino acids: CSARSGFENSPLHF.

The chain carries TRBV7-3 and TRBJ2-1; the TCRdb call, TRBD2, lacks DNA for checking. Germline-derived CDR1 and CDR2 are SGHTA and FQGTGA. The CDR3 extends over 16 amino acids. Here the CDR3 reads CASSLQLAGGPNEQFF.

This rearrangement joins TRBV18 to TRBJ2-5. The CDR3 has 13 amino acids. CDR1 KGHSH and CDR2 LQKENI come from the germline V gene. The CDR3 loop reads CASSAKAQETQYF. Looking up the rest from reference TRBV18 and TRBJ2-5 gives the full variable domain: NAGVMQNPRHLVRRRGQEARLRCSPMKGHSHVYWYRQLPEEGLKFMVYLQKENIIDESGMPKERFSAEFPKEGPSILRIQQVVRGDSAAYFCASSAKAQETQYFGPGTRLLVL.

The chain has TRBV10-2 and TRBJ2-1; TCRdb's D call of TRBD2 is untestable without DNA. Germline CDR1 and CDR2: WSHSY and SAAADI. The CDR3 loop spans 13 amino acids. The CDR3 protein is CASSESAGSKQFF.

The CDR3 loop is CASSEALIVNEQFF. The chain employs TRBV2 and TRBJ2-1. The CDR3 has 14 residues. Germline-derived CDR1 and CDR2 are SNHLY and FYNNEI.

The rearrangement uses TRBV7-2 and TRBJ2-5; with no DNA, the TCRdb D assignment of TRBD2 cannot be verified. Germline CDR1 SGHTA, CDR2 FQGNSA. The length of the CDR3 is 13 residues. This CDR3 reads CASSLEGPQTQYF.

The CDR3 region is CATSVTASQPQHF. The chain combines TRBV24-1 with TRBJ1-5; TCRdb's D call, TRBD1, is unchecked because there is no DNA. This CDR3 is built from 13 residues. Germline CDR1 reads KGHDR; CDR2 reads SFDVKD.

This chain links TRBV27 with TRBJ1-5; with no DNA, the TCRdb D assignment of TRBD1 cannot be verified. The CDR3 is 16 residues long. Germline CDR1 MNHEY, CDR2 SMNVEV (reference sequence). The CDR3 here is CASSARTGQSNQPQHF.

The CDR3 reads CSAKPGQGTGGQFF. V and J are TRBV20-1 and TRBJ2-1; the D call from TCRdb, TRBD1, cannot be confirmed without DNA. CDR1 is DFQATT, CDR2 SNEGSKA, per germline (reference sequence). This CDR3 region has 14 residues.

The CDR3 loop reads CASSVTGGDEQYF. The gene calls are TRBV7-9 and TRBJ2-7; TCRdb proposes TRBD1, but this gene call is untestable without DNA. This CDR3 contains 13 residues. The germline CDR1 and CDR2 sequences are SEHNR and FQNEAQ (reference sequence).

CDR3 residues: CSARDPGQGGTGELFF. V and J are TRBV20-1 and TRBJ2-2; TCRdb's D gene call, TRBD1, goes unchecked for lack of DNA. The CDR3 is made up of 16 amino acids. CDR1 and CDR2 from the germline V gene are DFQATT and SNEGSKA (reference sequence).

The chain employs TRBV5-5 and TRBJ1-4. Germline V gives CDR1 SGHKS, CDR2 YYEKEE (reference sequence). This CDR3 spans 13 amino acids. Here the CDR3 reads CASSGEAGEKLFF. The whole variable domain, remainder taken from reference TRBV5-5 and TRBJ1-4, is DAGVTQSPTHLIKTRGQQVTLRCSPISGHKSVSWYQQVLGQGPQFIFQYYEKEERGRGNFPDRFSARQFPNYSSELNVNALLLGDSALYLCASSGEAGEKLFFGSGTQLSVL.

The rearrangement uses TRBV11-2 and TRBJ2-1; TCRdb's D call, TRBD1, is unchecked because there is no DNA. Germline values: CDR1 SGHAT, CDR2 FQNNGV. This CDR3 has 13 amino acids. The chain's CDR3 is CASSGRGYNEQFF. The entire variable domain, with the rest obtained from reference TRBV11-2 and TRBJ2-1, is as follows: EAGVAQSPRYKIIEKRQSVAFWCNPISGHATLYWYQQILGQGPKLLIQFQNNGVVDDSQLPKDRFSAERLKGVDSTLKIQPAKLEDSAVYLCASSGRGYNEQFFGPGTRLTVL.